The 9 T cell receptor beta chains reported below all come from one sample, sequenced in a study of T cells in tumors after PD-1 blockade. The data were produced by immunoSEQ multiplex PCR, yet TCRdb's version contains in-frame clones alone and is incomplete. The table includes 55,000 to 70,000 clones, around 80% detected once. The starting material was PBMCs, obtained before anti-PD-1 treatment. These receptors were collected from a human donor with basal cell carcinoma.

This chain links TRBV7-8 with TRBJ2-5, with D uncertain. Trimming stripped 5 bases from V and 1 base from J, with 11 bases between. CDR1 and CDR2 from the germline V gene are SGHVS and FQNEAQ. This CDR3 is built from 14 residues. CDR3 protein: CASSRATVQETQYF. DNA for the CDR3: TGTGCCAGCAGCCGAGCGACGGTCCAAGAGACCCAGTACTTC.

This clone was found once. V is TRBV7-9 and J is TRBJ1-1; TRBD1 matches at 8 bases. CDR3 length: 15 amino acids. V lost 5 bases and J lost 1; bases outside the gene matches: 6. Germline lookup yields CDR1 SEHNR and CDR2 FQNEAQ (reference sequence). The CDR3 DNA sequence: TGTGCCAGCAGCATCGTTGGACAGGGGAACACTGAAGCTTTCTTT. Residues: CASSIVGQGNTEAFF.

The chain links TRBV10-2 to TRBJ2-5; D gene uncertain. Germline V lookup: CDR1 WSHSY, CDR2 SAAADI. Trimming left V 3 bases short and J 5 bases short, with 13 bases between. CDR3 length: 14 amino acids. The DNA for the CDR3 is TGCGCCAGCAGTGATGGGAATCCCCCCGAGACCCAGTACTTC. Translation gives CASSDGNPPETQYF.

By sample fraction, this clone is medium-sized. J is TRBJ2-1 and V is TRBV7-3; D possibly matches TRBD1 or TRBD2 (6 bases each). V was pared by 4 bases and J by 6 bases, with 19 bases between. Per germline, CDR1 SGHTA and CDR2 FQGTGA. This CDR3 region has 16 residues. CDR3 DNA: TGTGCCAGCAGCTCCATCGGGGGCGCGCTCATCAATGAGCAGTTCTTC. As protein: CASSSIGGALINEQFF.

This chain links TRBV5-6 with TRBJ2-7, with 9 bases lining up with TRBD2. V lost 6 bases, J lost 2 bases, and 9 bases stayed unmatched. This CDR3 has 15 amino acids. Germline CDR1 SGHDT, CDR2 YYEEEE. This chain's CDR3 is CASTLLSGGPYEQYF. CDR3 nucleotides: TGTGCCAGCACCCTCCTAAGCGGGGGGCCCTACGAGCAGTACTTC.

The J gene is TRBJ2-1, the V gene TRBV9; 11 positions match TRBD2. Per the germline V gene, CDR1 is SGDLS and CDR2 is YYNGEE. Losses at the gene ends were 4 bases for V and 2 bases for J; bases not matched to a gene: 2. The CDR3 runs 15 residues. The CDR3 reads CASSLAGGAYNEQFF. CDR3 in DNA: TGTGCCAGCAGCCTAGCGGGGGGTGCCTACAATGAGCAGTTCTTC.

This clone has only one observation. The chain joins TRBV30 to TRBJ2-1; D might be TRBD2 (7 bases). The CDR3 contains 18 residues. Trimming cost V 4 bases and J 7 bases, with 29 bases left between them. The germline V gene has CDR1 GTSNPN and CDR2 SVGIG (reference sequence). The CDR3 reads CAWTSGAGAMSGRNEQFF. In nucleotides, the CDR3 is TGTGCCTGGACTAGTGGGGCGGGGGCAATGAGTGGGAGGAATGAGCAGTTCTTC.

The chain employs TRBV5-1 and TRBJ1-2; D unclear. The V gene's germline CDR1 is SGHRS and CDR2 YFSETQ. This CDR3 has 13 residues. Trimming shortened V by 0 bases and J by 2 bases, and 5 bases separated the two germline ends. The CDR3 loop reads CASSLAGNYGYTF. The DNA of the CDR3 is TGCGCCAGCAGCTTGGCCGGCAACTATGGCTACACCTTC.

The rearrangement links TRBV7-8 to TRBJ2-7; 14 nucleotides line up with TRBD2. Trimming removed 3 bases from V and 5 bases from J; junction bases left unmatched: 6. The CDR3 is made up of 16 amino acids. Germline V gene data show CDR1 as SGHVS and CDR2 as FQNEAQ. The CDR3 loop reads CASSFRTSGGSHEQYF. CDR3 in DNA: TGTGCCAGCAGCTTCCGGACTAGCGGGGGGTCTCACGAGCAGTACTTC.